The clone carrying this T cell receptor (beta chain) was recorded at least ten times. After 5'RACE with constant-segment primers, TCR alpha and TCR beta cDNA libraries carrying sample barcodes and UMIs were obtained. One entry per CDR3 protein, called by TCRdb with MiXCR from the 5' RACE reads. This sample has approximately 250,000 distinct CDR3 sequences, with approximately 16% found just once. Trimming stripped 1 base from V and 5 bases from J, with 9 bases between. This CDR3 comprises 13 residues. Germline V gives CDR1 LNHNV, CDR2 YYDKDF (reference sequence). The sample belongs to a study of T-cell memory formation after mild COVID-19.

The V call is TRBV15, the J call TRBJ2-7; D possibly uses TRBD1 or TRBD2 (6 bases each). Sequencing was carried out using PBMCs or a T cell subset sorted from them (not recorded which). The sequence derives from a man between 18 and 35 years old who had mild COVID-19 (a few samples of this study predate the infection). Cell type and time point are not known. As DNA, the CDR3 is TGTGCCACCAGCAGAGCGGGGGCCCACGAGCAGTACTTC. Translation: CATSRAGAHEQYF.